This T cell receptor beta chain appears in the sequencing data of a study of blood T cell repertoires in COVID-19. Study context: The analysed material was cDNA or gDNA that came from T cells, B-cell-depleted T cells, or PBMCs.

This CDR3 is built from 11 residues. V lost 8 bases, J lost 5 bases, and 10 bases lay in between. CDR1 and CDR2 from the germline V gene are MGHRA and YSYEKL. Per the authors' pipeline: Amplification of reference gene primers was used by the study to estimate nucleated cell counts. The repertoire was sequenced with immunoSEQ multiplex PCR; TCRdb's copy has only in-frame clones and lacks some. V, J and clone size derive from that table, while D and trimming were established from the DNA sequence. This sample has 350,000 to 400,000 clones, with roughly 88% found just once. Those who participated ranged in age from roughly 18 to 90 years and resided in roughly 26 US areas. Assignments of participants to cohorts depended upon their own reported clinical history.

This TCR came from a young woman with acute COVID-19. The sequenced sample consisted of PBMCs or T cells enriched from blood (not recorded which). The rearrangement uses TRBV4-1 and TRBJ2-7; D might be TRBD1 (5 bases). The CDR3 nucleotides read TGCGCCAGCCGACTGGGGCACGAGCAGTACTTC. This gives the protein CASRLGHEQYF.